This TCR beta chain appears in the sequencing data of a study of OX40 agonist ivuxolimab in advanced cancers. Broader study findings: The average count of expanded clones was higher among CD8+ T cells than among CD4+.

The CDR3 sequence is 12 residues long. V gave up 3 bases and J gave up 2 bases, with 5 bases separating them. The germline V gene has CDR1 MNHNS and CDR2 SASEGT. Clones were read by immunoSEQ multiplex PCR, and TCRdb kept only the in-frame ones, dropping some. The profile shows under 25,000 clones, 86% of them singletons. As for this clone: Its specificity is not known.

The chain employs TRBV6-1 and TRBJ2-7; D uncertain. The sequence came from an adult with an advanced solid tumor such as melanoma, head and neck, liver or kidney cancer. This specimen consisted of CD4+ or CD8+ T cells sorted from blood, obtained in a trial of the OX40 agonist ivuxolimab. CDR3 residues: CASSEGTYEQYF. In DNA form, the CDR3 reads TGTGCCAGCAGTGAGGGTACCTACGAGCAGTACTTC.